The 3 T cell receptor beta chains reported below all come from one sample, sequenced in a study of blood T cells in healthy people across ages. With a J-beta primer mix and a sample-barcoded 5' primer, a second PCR ran about 6 to 11 cycles. TCRdb independently ran MiXCR on the 5' RACE reads; one entry per CDR3 protein. The repertoire includes about 2 million distinct CDR3 sequences, approximately 50% of them detected once, and over 2% sits in the top ten. The specimen sequenced was blood. The receptor source for this set is a woman in her thirties or forties in good health.

This clonotype was observed many times. At one boundary the junction diverges from the germline segment, which might be a read error. The V gene is TRBV5-1, the J gene TRBJ1-6; 7 bases are shared with TRBD1. The length of the CDR3 is 14 residues. Germline CDR1 reads SGHRS; CDR2 reads YFSETQ. CDR3 protein: CASSLGQANSPLHF. CDR3 nucleotides: TGTGCCAGCAGCTTAGGACAGGCTAATTCACCCCTCCACTTT.

The rearrangement uses TRBV20-1 and TRBJ1-2, with a tentative D call TRBD1 (6 bases). The V gene's germline CDR1 is DFQATT and CDR2 SNEGSKA (reference sequence). Between the trimmed V and J ends, which lost 3 bases and 10 bases, there was a span of 15 bases. CDR3 size: 12 residues. The CDR3 DNA follows: TGCAGTGCTAGTTTGGGACATCGTGTCTACACCTTC. As protein: CSASLGHRVYTF.

This clonotype was detected ten times or more. CDR3 sequence: CASSTGQPVNTGELFF. In nucleotides, the CDR3 is TGCGCCAGCAGCACGGGACAGCCAGTGAACACCGGGGAGCTGTTTTTT. V usage is TRBV4-3 and J usage is TRBJ2-2, with TRBD1 identical over 7 bases. J lost 1 base, V lost 5 bases, and 7 bases had no gene match. Germline V gene data show CDR1 as LGHNA and CDR2 as YSLEER. CDR3 size: 16 residues.